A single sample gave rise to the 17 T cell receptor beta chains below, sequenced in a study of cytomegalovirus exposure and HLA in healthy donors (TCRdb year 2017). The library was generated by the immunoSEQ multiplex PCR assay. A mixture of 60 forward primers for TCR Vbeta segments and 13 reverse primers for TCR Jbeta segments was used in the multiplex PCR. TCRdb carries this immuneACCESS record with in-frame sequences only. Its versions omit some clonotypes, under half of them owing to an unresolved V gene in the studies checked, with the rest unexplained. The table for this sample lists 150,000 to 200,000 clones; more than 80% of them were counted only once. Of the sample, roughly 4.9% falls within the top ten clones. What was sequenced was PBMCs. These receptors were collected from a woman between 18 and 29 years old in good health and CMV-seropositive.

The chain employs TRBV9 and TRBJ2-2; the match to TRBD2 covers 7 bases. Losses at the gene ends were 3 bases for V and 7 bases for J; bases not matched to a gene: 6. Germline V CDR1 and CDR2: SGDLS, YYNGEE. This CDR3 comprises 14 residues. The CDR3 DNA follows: TGTGCCAGCAGCGCCGATCGGGGGGACGGGGAGCTGTTTTTT. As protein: CASSADRGDGELFF.

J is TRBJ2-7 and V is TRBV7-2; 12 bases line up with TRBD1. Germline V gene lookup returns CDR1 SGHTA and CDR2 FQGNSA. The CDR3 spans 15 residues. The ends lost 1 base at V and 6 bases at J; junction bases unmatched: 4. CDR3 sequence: CASSLVGTGGAEQYF. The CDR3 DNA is TGTGCCAGCAGCTTAGTGGGGACAGGGGGCGCCGAGCAGTACTTC.

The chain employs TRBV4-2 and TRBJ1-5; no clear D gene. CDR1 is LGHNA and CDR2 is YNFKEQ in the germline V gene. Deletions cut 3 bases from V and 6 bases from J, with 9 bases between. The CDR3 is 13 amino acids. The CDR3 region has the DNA TGTGCCAGCAGCCACCCTTCGGGTCAGCCCCAGCATTTT. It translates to CASSHPSGQPQHF.

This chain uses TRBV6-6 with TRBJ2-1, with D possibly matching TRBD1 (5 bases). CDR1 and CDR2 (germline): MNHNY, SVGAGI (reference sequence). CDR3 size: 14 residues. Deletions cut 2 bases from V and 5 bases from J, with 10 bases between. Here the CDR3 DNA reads TGTGCCAGCAGTTACGGGGCAGGGAACAATGAGCAGTTCTTC. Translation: CASSYGAGNNEQFF.

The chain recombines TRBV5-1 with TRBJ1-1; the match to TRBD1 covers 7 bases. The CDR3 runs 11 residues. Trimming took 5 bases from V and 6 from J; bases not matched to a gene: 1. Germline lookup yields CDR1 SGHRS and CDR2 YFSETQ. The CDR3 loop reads CASRQGSEAFF. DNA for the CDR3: TGCGCCAGCAGACAGGGGTCTGAAGCTTTCTTT.

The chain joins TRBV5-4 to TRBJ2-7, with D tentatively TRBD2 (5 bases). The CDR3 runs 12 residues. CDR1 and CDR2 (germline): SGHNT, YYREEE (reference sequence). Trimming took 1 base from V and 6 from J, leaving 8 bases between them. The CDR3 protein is CASSLKAGEQYF. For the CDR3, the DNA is TGTGCCAGCAGCTTGAAGGCGGGCGAGCAGTACTTC.

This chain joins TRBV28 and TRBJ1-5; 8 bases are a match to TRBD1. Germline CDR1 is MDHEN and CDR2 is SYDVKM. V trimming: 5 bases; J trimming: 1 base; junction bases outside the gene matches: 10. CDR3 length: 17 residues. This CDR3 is CASSPGQGVASNQPQHF. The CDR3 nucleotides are TGTGCCAGCAGTCCCGGACAGGGCGTAGCAAGCAATCAGCCCCAGCATTTT.

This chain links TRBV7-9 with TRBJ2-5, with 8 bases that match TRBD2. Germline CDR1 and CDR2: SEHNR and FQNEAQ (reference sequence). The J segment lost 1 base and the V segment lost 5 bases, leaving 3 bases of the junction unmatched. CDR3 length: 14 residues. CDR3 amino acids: CASSPRGVQETQYF. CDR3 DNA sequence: TGTGCCAGCAGCCCGCGGGGGGTCCAAGAGACCCAGTACTTC.

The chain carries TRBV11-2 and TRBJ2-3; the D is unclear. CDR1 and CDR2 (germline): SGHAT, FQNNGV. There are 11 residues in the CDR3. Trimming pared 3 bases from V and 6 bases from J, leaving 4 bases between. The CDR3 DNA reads TGTGCCAGCAGCTTTCTCGATACGCAGTATTTT. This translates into CASSFLDTQYF.

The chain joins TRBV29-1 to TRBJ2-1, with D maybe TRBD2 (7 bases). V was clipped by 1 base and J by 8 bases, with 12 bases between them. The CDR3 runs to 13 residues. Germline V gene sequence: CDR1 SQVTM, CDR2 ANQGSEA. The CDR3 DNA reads TGCAGCGTTGAAGGGATAGGGGGGGATGAGCAGTTCTTC. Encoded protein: CSVEGIGGDEQFF.

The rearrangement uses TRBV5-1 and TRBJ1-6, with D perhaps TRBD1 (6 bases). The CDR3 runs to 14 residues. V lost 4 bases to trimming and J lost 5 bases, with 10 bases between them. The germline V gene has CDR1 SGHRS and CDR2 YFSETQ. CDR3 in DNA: TGCGCCAGCAGCCACCGACAGGATAATTCACCCCTCCACTTT. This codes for CASSHRQDNSPLHF. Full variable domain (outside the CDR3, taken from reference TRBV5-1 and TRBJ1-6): KAGVTQTPRYLIKTRGQQVTLSCSPISGHRSVSWYQQTPGQGLQFLFEYFSETQRNKGNFPGRFSGRQFSNSRSEMNVSTLELGDSALYLCASSHRQDNSPLHFGNGTRLTVT.

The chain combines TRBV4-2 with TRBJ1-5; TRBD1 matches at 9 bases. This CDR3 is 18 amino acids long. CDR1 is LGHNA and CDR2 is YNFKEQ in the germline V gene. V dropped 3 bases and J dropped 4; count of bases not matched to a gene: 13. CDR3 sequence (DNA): TGTGCCAGCAGCCAGTCCCCCCTTTCCGGGACAGGGAATCAGCCCCAGCATTTT. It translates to CASSQSPLSGTGNQPQHF.

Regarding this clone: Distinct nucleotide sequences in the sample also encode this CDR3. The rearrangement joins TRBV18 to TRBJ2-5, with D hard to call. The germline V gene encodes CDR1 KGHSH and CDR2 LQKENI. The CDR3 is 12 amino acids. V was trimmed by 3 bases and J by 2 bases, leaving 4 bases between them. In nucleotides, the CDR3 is TGTGCCAGCTCACCTTTACAAGAGACCCAGTACTTC. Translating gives CASSPLQETQYF.

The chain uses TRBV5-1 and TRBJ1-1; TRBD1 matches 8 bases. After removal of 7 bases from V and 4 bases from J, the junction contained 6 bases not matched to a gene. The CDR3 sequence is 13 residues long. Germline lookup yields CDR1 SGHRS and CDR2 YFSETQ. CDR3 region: CASGGTGGTEAFF. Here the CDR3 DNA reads TGCGCCAGCGGCGGGACAGGTGGCACTGAAGCTTTCTTT.

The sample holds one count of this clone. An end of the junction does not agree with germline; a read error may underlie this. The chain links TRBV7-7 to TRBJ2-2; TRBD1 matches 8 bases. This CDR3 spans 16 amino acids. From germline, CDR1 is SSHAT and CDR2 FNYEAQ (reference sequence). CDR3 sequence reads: CASSFADRANTGELFF. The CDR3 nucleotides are TGTGCTAGCAGCTTTGCGGACAGGGCGAACACCGGGGAGCTGTTTTTT.

The CDR3 DNA follows: TGCGCCAGCAGCGCGTGGGGGGGTTTAGATCAGCCCCAGCATTTT. Translating gives CASSAWGGLDQPQHF. This rearrangement joins TRBV5-1 to TRBJ1-5, with a tentative D call TRBD1 (5 bases). This CDR3 has 15 residues. Germline V gene data show CDR1 as SGHRS and CDR2 as YFSETQ. The V end lost 4 bases, the J end lost 5 bases, and 16 bases lay between the germline ends.

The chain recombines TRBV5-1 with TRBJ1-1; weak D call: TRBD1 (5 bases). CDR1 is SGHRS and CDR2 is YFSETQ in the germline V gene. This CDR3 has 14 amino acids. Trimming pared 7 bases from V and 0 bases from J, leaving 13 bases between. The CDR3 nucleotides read TGCGCCAGCTCGTCCGGGGGGGTGAACACTGAAGCTTTCTTT. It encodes CASSSGGVNTEAFF.